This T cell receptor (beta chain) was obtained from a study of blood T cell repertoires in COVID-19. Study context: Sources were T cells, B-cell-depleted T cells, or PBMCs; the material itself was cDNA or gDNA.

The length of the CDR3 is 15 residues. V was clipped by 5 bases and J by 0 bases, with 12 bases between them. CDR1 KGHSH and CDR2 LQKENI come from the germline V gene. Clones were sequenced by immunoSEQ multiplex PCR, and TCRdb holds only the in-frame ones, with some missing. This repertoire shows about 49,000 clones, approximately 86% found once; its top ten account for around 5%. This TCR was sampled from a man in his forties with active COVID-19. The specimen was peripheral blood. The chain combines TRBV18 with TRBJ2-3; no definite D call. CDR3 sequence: CASSASTGSTDTQYF. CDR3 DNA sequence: TGTGCCAGCTCAGCGTCGACCGGGAGCACAGATACGCAGTATTTT.